This T cell receptor (beta chain) comes out of a study of T cell responses to AZD1222 COVID-19 vaccine. Study conclusions and caveats: Sampling captured repertoires only after the peak T cell response. Researchers report vaccine-associated CD4 TCRs spanning spike, with dominance at 160-218 and 743-854. It should be noted that donors were predominantly white British and more often female, and clonal diversity was possibly underestimated.

On this clone itself: Its specificity is not known.

Samples with a second dose at about 4 or about 12 weeks were pooled together. Sequencing used immunoSEQ multiplex PCR; TCRdb keeps in-frame clones, though not all of them. This sample has around 180,000 clones, with approximately 94% found just once. Per the germline V gene, CDR1 is SEHNR and CDR2 is FQNEAQ (reference sequence). The CDR3 is 14 amino acids. V gave up 6 bases and J gave up 7 bases; unmatched junction bases: 6. This sequence joins TRBV7-9 and TRBJ1-4; 9 nucleotides line up with TRBD1. The clonotype was recovered from an adult who received the AZD1222 COVID-19 vaccine. The sample consisted of peripheral blood, taken 28 days after the second AZD1222 dose. The CDR3 region has the DNA TGTGCCAGCAGGCGGACAGGGGAACGTGAAAAACTGTTTTTT. Its protein is CASRRTGEREKLFF.